The 17 T cell receptor beta chains given below trace back to one sample, sequenced in a study of blood T cell repertoires in COVID-19. Measured with immunoSEQ multiplex PCR; TCRdb has only the in-frame clones, and not every one. The profile shows around 140,000 clones, 76% of them singletons. Material for sequencing was peripheral blood. The receptors were sampled from an elderly woman with active or convalescent COVID-19.

CDR3 coding DNA: TGCGCCAGCAGCTGGCAAGGACAAGACTATGGCTACACCTTC. It yields the protein CASSWQGQDYGYTF. This sequence joins TRBV5-1 and TRBJ1-2; D is perhaps TRBD1 (5 bases). This CDR3 has 14 amino acids. Germline loops: CDR1 SGHRS, CDR2 YFSETQ. Deletions cut 3 bases from V and 3 bases from J, with 12 bases between. Based on the CDR3 plus reference TRBV5-1 and TRBJ1-2, the full variable domain is KAGVTQTPRYLIKTRGQQVTLSCSPISGHRSVSWYQQTPGQGLQFLFEYFSETQRNKGNFPGRFSGRQFSNSRSEMNVSTLELGDSALYLCASSWQGQDYGYTFGSGTRLTVV.

The chain has TRBV30 and TRBJ2-1, with a weak D call TRBD2 (5 bases). V lost 4 bases and J 0 bases, leaving 16 bases between the germline ends. The CDR3 contains 16 residues. Per germline, CDR1 GTSNPN and CDR2 SVGIG (reference sequence). The CDR3 protein is CAWTGIGRSSYNEQFF. CDR3 in DNA: TGTGCCTGGACGGGGATCGGCAGGAGCTCCTACAATGAGCAGTTCTTC.

V and J are TRBV11-2 and TRBJ2-1; 7 bases match TRBD2. Germline loops: CDR1 SGHAT, CDR2 FQNNGV. CDR3 length equals 12 residues. V trimming: 11 bases; J trimming: 7 bases; junction bases outside the gene matches: 8. This CDR3 reads CAGGGAGNEQFF. In DNA, the CDR3 is TGTGCCGGGGGGGGTGCAGGAAATGAGCAGTTCTTC.

This chain links TRBV6-5 with TRBJ2-7; D gene ambiguous. The germline V gene encodes CDR1 MNHEY and CDR2 SVGAGI. Trimming took 6 bases from V and 5 from J, leaving 11 bases between them. The CDR3 totals 12 residues. CDR3 residues: CASRDWIHEQYF. For the CDR3, the DNA is TGTGCCAGCAGAGACTGGATCCACGAGCAGTACTTC.

The rearrangement uses TRBV7-2 and TRBJ1-2; D not certain. Germline V gives CDR1 SGHTA, CDR2 FQGNSA. V was clipped by 9 bases and J by 2 bases, with 13 bases between them. The CDR3 length is 13 residues. The CDR3 is CARAADSNYGYTF. Here the CDR3 DNA reads TGTGCCAGGGCAGCAGATAGCAACTATGGCTACACCTTC.

The chain uses TRBV27 and TRBJ2-6; no clear D gene. Germline V gives CDR1 MNHEY, CDR2 SMNVEV (reference sequence). The V end lost 3 bases, the J end lost 8 bases, and 8 bases lay between the germline ends. The CDR3 is 13 residues long. The DNA of the CDR3 is TGTGCCAGCAGTTTCCCCGGGTCCAACGTCCTGACTTTC. Residues: CASSFPGSNVLTF.

The chain carries TRBV7-2 and TRBJ2-5, with a possible D match to TRBD1 (6 bases). This CDR3 has 13 amino acids. Deletions cut 2 bases from V and 5 bases from J, with 9 bases between. CDR1 SGHTA and CDR2 FQGNSA come from the germline V gene. CDR3 coding DNA: TGTGCCAGCAGCTTAAGGGGGTTTGAGACCCAGTACTTC. This translates into CASSLRGFETQYF.

V is TRBV7-2 and J is TRBJ1-6; no definite D call. Germline V gene sequence: CDR1 SGHTA, CDR2 FQGNSA. The CDR3 extends over 15 amino acids. Deletions cut 1 base from V and 4 bases from J, with 8 bases between. CDR3 loop: CASSLGSVYNSPLHF. CDR3 sequence (DNA): TGTGCCAGCAGCTTAGGATCGGTTTATAATTCACCCCTCCACTTT.

The chain combines TRBV3-1 (or the pseudogene TRBV3-2) with TRBJ1-1; the D gene is possibly TRBD1 (5 bases). Trimming cost V 4 bases and J 4 bases, with 13 bases left between them. This CDR3 is 14 amino acids long. Germline assignment: CDR1 LGHDT and CDR2 YNNKEL (reference sequence). The CDR3 sequence: CASSPQYRSTEAFF. CDR3 bases: TGTGCCAGCAGCCCGCAATACAGGTCCACTGAAGCTTTCTTT.

This sequence joins TRBV9 and TRBJ2-7, with D perhaps TRBD2 (7 bases). Trimming left V 0 bases short and J 0 bases short, with 10 bases between. The CDR3 runs 15 residues. The germline V gene has CDR1 SGDLS and CDR2 YYNGEE. As DNA, the CDR3 is TGTGCCAGCAGCGTAGCGGGGGGCCCCTCCTACGAGCAGTACTTC. Residues: CASSVAGGPSYEQYF.

The count of this clone is one. J is TRBJ2-5 and V is TRBV10-1, with D maybe TRBD2 (5 bases). The length of the CDR3 is 13 residues. Looked up from germline, CDR1 is WNHNN and CDR2 is SYGVQD (reference sequence). The V end lost 2 bases, the J end lost 5 bases, and 9 bases lay between the germline ends. The CDR3 is CASSEGEYETQYF. CDR3 in DNA: TGCGCCAGCAGTGAGGGGGAGTACGAGACCCAGTACTTC.

Many counts were recorded for this clone. The chain is built from TRBV9 and TRBJ2-7; no clear D gene. The germline CDR1 and CDR2 sequences are SGDLS and YYNGEE. Between the trimmed V and J ends, which lost 0 bases and 4 bases, there was a span of 14 bases. The CDR3 extends over 15 amino acids. The CDR3 loop reads CASSVDLGSIYEQYF. CDR3 nucleotides: TGTGCCAGCAGCGTAGATCTCGGGTCCATTTACGAGCAGTACTTC.

The rearrangement joins TRBV29-1 to TRBJ1-1; no firm D call. This CDR3 region has 12 residues. Germline CDR1 is SQVTM and CDR2 is ANQGSEA. The V end lost 1 base, the J end lost 11 bases, and 14 bases lay between the germline ends. The CDR3 loop reads CSVEVVRMEAFF. The CDR3 coding sequence is TGCAGCGTTGAAGTAGTGAGGATGGAGGCTTTCTTT.

The chain has TRBV28 and TRBJ1-3; D is perhaps TRBD1 (6 bases). Germline-derived CDR1 and CDR2 are MDHEN and SYDVKM. CDR3 length: 14 residues. Trimming removed 6 bases at V and 7 bases at J, with 16 bases between. The CDR3 is CASSHAPGHNTIYF. The CDR3 bases are TGTGCCAGCAGCCACGCCCCGGGACATAACACCATATATTTT.

A single count supports this clone. This chain links TRBV3-1 (or the pseudogene TRBV3-2) with TRBJ1-4; D gene uncertain. CDR1 LGHDT and CDR2 YNNKEL come from the germline V gene (reference sequence). V was pared by 1 base and J by 1 base, with 10 bases between. The CDR3 sequence is 16 residues long. Here the CDR3 DNA reads TGTGCCAGCAGCCAAGCCATCACACGAACTAATGAAAAACTGTTTTTT. Residues: CASSQAITRTNEKLFF.

V is TRBV9 and J is TRBJ2-3; D may be TRBD1 (5 bases). V lost 0 bases and J lost 7, with 12 bases in between. The CDR3 loop spans 14 amino acids. Germline loops: CDR1 SGDLS, CDR2 YYNGEE. CDR3 sequence reads: CASSVGSGLNTQYF. The CDR3 DNA reads as TGTGCCAGCAGCGTAGGGTCAGGGTTGAATACGCAGTATTTT.

A few counts support this clone. This rearrangement joins TRBV7-2 to TRBJ2-5; 9 bases are a match to TRBD2. V lost 5 bases and J lost 4; bases outside the gene matches: 8. CDR1 and CDR2 (germline): SGHTA, FQGNSA. The CDR3 loop spans 15 amino acids. As DNA, the CDR3 is TGTGCCAGCAGCCTTAGCGGGGGCGAGGGAGAGACCCAGTACTTC. The encoded protein is CASSLSGGEGETQYF.